Following are 8 T cell receptor beta chains from one sample sequenced in a study of shared clonotypes between healthy human individuals. Clones were sequenced by immunoSEQ multiplex PCR, and TCRdb holds only the in-frame ones, with some missing. Here the sample spans 2 million to 3 million clones, 93% being singletons. The sample taken for sequencing was naive CD4+ T cells from PBMCs. The subset was: CD45RA+ positively selected. These receptors all come from a man between 18 and 35 years old in good health. Some clones in this sample may be carry-over from other donors' samples.

This chain links TRBV11-2 with TRBJ2-3; 9 bases fit TRBD2. The CDR3 is made up of 14 amino acids. Trimming at V came to 6 bases and at J to 7 bases, leaving 8 bases not matched to a gene. The germline gives CDR1 SGHAT, CDR2 FQNNGV. CDR3 sequence: CASSTPAGGNTQYF. In nucleotides, the CDR3 is TGTGCCAGCAGTACCCCTGCGGGAGGGAATACGCAGTATTTT.

The chain is built from TRBV19 and TRBJ2-1; D is possibly TRBD1 (6 bases). The V gene's germline CDR1 is LNHDA and CDR2 SQIVND (reference sequence). Trimming cost V 7 bases and J 6 bases, with 13 bases left between them. This CDR3 spans 13 amino acids. CDR3 nucleotide sequence: TGTGCCAGTACCACCCAGGGGAGCAATGAGCAGTTCTTC. Translated, it gives CASTTQGSNEQFF.

The chain joins TRBV5-1 to TRBJ2-3, with 8 bases aligning to TRBD2. The CDR3 runs to 19 residues. CDR1 and CDR2 from the germline V gene are SGHRS and YFSETQ. J was trimmed by 3 bases and V by 0 bases; bases with no gene match: 15. The CDR3 spells CASSLDNIMGLGDTDTQYF. The CDR3 bases are TGCGCCAGCAGCTTGGACAATATCATGGGACTAGGGGATACAGATACGCAGTATTTT.

The chain joins TRBV6-5 to TRBJ2-1, with a possible D match to TRBD2 (6 bases). CDR3 length: 15 residues. V was clipped by 5 bases and J by 8 bases, with 19 bases between them. Per germline, CDR1 MNHEY and CDR2 SVGAGI. The CDR3 DNA follows: TGTGCCAGCAGTCGGGGAGGTAAGGGATGGGATGAGCAGTTCTTC. This sequence encodes CASSRGGKGWDEQFF.

With regard to this clone: The sample contains more than one DNA sequence encoding this CDR3. V and J are TRBV5-4 and TRBJ2-5; D may be TRBD2 (5 bases). The V end lost 0 bases, the J end lost 2 bases, and 11 bases lay between the germline ends. This CDR3 region has 15 residues. Germline CDR1 and CDR2: SGHNT and YYREEE (reference sequence). As DNA, the CDR3 is TGTGCCAGCAGCTTGGCCAGCGGAGGTCAAGAGACCCAGTACTTC. Amino acids: CASSLASGGQETQYF.

The V and J genes are TRBV2 and TRBJ2-5; the match to TRBD1 covers 9 bases. Germline V lookup: CDR1 SNHLY, CDR2 FYNNEI. The CDR3 sequence is 16 residues long. V was clipped by 2 bases and J by 5 bases; unmatched bases: 9. The CDR3 region has the DNA TGTGCCAGCAGTGAATATTTTGGGACAGGGACGGAGACCCAGTACTTC. It is translated as CASSEYFGTGTETQYF.

V usage is TRBV5-8 and J usage is TRBJ1-5; no clear D. The CDR3 contains 13 residues. V was pared by 0 bases and J by 4 bases, with 5 bases between. Germline CDR1 is SGHTS and CDR2 is YDEGEE. CDR3 in amino acids: CASSLGPNQPQHF. The CDR3 nucleotides read TGTGCCAGCAGCTTGGGCCCTAATCAGCCCCAGCATTTT.

The CDR3 loop reads CASSPGLAGVYQETQYF. CDR3 coding DNA: TGTGCCAGCAGCCCGGGACTAGCGGGAGTTTACCAAGAGACCCAGTACTTC. The rearrangement joins TRBV11-2 to TRBJ2-5; 14 positions match TRBD2. The CDR3 has 17 residues. The germline gives CDR1 SGHAT, CDR2 FQNNGV. J was trimmed by 0 bases and V by 5 bases; bases with no gene match: 5.